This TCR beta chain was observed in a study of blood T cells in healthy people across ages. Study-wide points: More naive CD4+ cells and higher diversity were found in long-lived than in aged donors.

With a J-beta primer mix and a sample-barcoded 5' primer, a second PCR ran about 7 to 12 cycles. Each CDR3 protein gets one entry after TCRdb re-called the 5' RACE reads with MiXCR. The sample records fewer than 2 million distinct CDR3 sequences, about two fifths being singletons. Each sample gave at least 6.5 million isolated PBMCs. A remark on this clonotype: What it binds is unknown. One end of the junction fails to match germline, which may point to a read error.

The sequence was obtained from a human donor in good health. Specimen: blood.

The CDR3: CASSQDSWDRAYEQYF. CDR3 coding DNA: TGCGCCAGTAGCCAAGATTCTTGGGACAGGGCCTACGAGCAGTACTTC. The V and J genes are TRBV4-3 and TRBJ2-7; 9 nucleotides agree with TRBD1. The CDR3 length is 16 residues. The germline V gene encodes CDR1 LGHNA and CDR2 YSLEER.